Listed below are T cell receptor beta chains from one sample, sequenced in a study of T cells in Graves' hyperthyroidism and ophthalmopathy. TCRdb re-called the multiplex PCR reads through MiXCR, storing one row per CDR3 protein. The repertoire holds hundreds of thousands of distinct CDR3 sequences, around 38% seen once, with 8.9% in the top ten. Sequencing input: blood. These receptors all come from a man aged 18 to 35 with Graves' hyperthyroidism. The CDR3 runs from the conserved cysteine through the conserved F or W. The D gene is left open where the match is weak. For some rows the clone size is stated as once, few or many, or as a class when expanded; others skip it.

J gene: TRBJ1-1
D gene: -
V gene: TRBV7-8
CDR3 length: 13
clone size: -
CDR3 DNA: TGTGCCAGCAGCTGGGGTCTAAACACTGAAGCTTCCTTT
CDR3 protein: CASSWGLNTEASF

J gene: TRBJ2-5
D gene: -
V gene: TRBV29-1
CDR3 length: 13
clone size: many
CDR3 DNA: TGCAGCGTTGATAGTGCAGAACAAGAGACCCAGTACTTC
CDR3 protein: CSVDSAEQETQYF

J gene: TRBJ1-5
D gene: TRBD1
V gene: TRBV7-9
CDR3 length: 18
clone size: -
CDR3 DNA: TGTGCCAGCAGTTCCTACCCCGGGACAGGGATAAGGGACCAGCCCCAGCATTTT
CDR3 protein: CASSSYPGTGIRDQPQHF

J gene: TRBJ2-7
D gene: -
V gene: TRBV15
CDR3 length: 13
clone size: many
CDR3 DNA: TGTGCCACCAGCAGGGACAGCTCCTACGAGCAGTACTTC
CDR3 protein: CATSRDSSYEQYF

J gene: TRBJ2-7
D gene: TRBD2
V gene: TRBV6-1
CDR3 length: 14
clone size: once
CDR3 DNA: TGTGCCAGCAGAACCCGACTAGCGCCCTACGAGCAGTACTTC
CDR3 protein: CASRTRLAPYEQYF

J gene: TRBJ1-1
D gene: -
V gene: TRBV29-1
CDR3 length: 13
clone size: -
CDR3 DNA: TGCAGCAGTGATATGGGGACGAACACTGAAGCTTTCTTT
CDR3 protein: CSSDMGTNTEAFF

J gene: TRBJ2-6
D gene: TRBD1
V gene: TRBV19
CDR3 length: 18
clone size: few
CDR3 DNA: TGTGCCAGTAGTAAGACAGGGGTTAAAACCTCTGGGGCCAACGTCCTGACTTTC
CDR3 protein: CASSKTGVKTSGANVLTF

J gene: TRBJ2-7
D gene: -
V gene: TRBV3-1
CDR3 length: 14
clone size: few
CDR3 DNA: TGTGCCAGCAGCCGATGGGACCGCACCTACGAGCAGTACTTC
CDR3 protein: CASSRWDRTYEQYF

J gene: TRBJ2-5
D gene: -
V gene: TRBV7-2
CDR3 length: 13
clone size: many
CDR3 DNA: TGTGCCAGCAGCTTAACAGTCAAAGAGACCCAGTACTTC
CDR3 protein: CASSLTVKETQYF

J gene: TRBJ1-4
D gene: -
V gene: TRBV2
CDR3 length: 14
clone size: -
CDR3 DNA: TGTGCCAGCAGGCGGAGCGACCCTAATGAAAAACTGTTTTTT
CDR3 protein: CASRRSDPNEKLFF

J gene: TRBJ2-7
D gene: -
V gene: TRBV10-3
CDR3 length: 15
clone size: few
CDR3 DNA: TGTGCCAGCAGTTACTCCCGACAGGCCACCTACGAGCAGTACTTC
CDR3 protein: CASSYSRQATYEQYF

J gene: TRBJ1-2
D gene: -
V gene: TRBV10-3
CDR3 length: 13
clone size: -
CDR3 DNA: TGTGCCATCAGTGAGTCGGAGGACTATGGCTACACCTTC
CDR3 protein: CAISESEDYGYTF

J gene: TRBJ1-4
D gene: TRBD1
V gene: TRBV4-1
CDR3 length: 14
clone size: -
CDR3 DNA: TGCGCCAGCAGCCATAGGACAGGCCGCGAAAAACTGTTTTTT
CDR3 protein: CASSHRTGREKLFF

J gene: TRBJ1-5
D gene: -
V gene: TRBV19
CDR3 length: 13
clone size: -
CDR3 DNA: TGTGCCAGTAGTATTCGGCAGGAAGAGACCCAGCATTTT
CDR3 protein: CASSIRQEETQHF

J gene: TRBJ2-7
D gene: TRBD1
V gene: TRBV20-1
CDR3 length: 15
clone size: -
CDR3 DNA: TGCAGTGCTAGAAACCCAGGGGGACAGTCCTACGAGCAGTACTTC
CDR3 protein: CSARNPGGQSYEQYF

J gene: TRBJ1-1
D gene: -
V gene: TRBV6-6
CDR3 length: 15
clone size: many
CDR3 DNA: TGTGCCAGCAGTCGCATTCAGGGGATGAACACTGAAGCTTTCTTT
CDR3 protein: CASSRIQGMNTEAFF

J gene: TRBJ1-6
D gene: -
V gene: TRBV5-1
CDR3 length: 16
clone size: -
CDR3 DNA: TGCGCCAGCAGCTTGGCGGGGGAAGTGGAGAATTCACCCCTCCACTTT
CDR3 protein: CASSLAGEVENSPLHF